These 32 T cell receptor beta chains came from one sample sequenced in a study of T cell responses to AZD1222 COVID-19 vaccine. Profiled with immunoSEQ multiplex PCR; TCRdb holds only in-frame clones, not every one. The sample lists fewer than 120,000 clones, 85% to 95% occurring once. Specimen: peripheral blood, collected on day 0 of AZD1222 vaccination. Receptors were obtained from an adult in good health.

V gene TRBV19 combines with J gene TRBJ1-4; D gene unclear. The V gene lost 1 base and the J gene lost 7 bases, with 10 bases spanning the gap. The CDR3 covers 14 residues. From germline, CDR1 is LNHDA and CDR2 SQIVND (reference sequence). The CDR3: CASSIGLGGEKLFF. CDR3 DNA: TGTGCCAGTAGTATAGGGCTAGGCGGTGAAAAACTGTTTTTT.

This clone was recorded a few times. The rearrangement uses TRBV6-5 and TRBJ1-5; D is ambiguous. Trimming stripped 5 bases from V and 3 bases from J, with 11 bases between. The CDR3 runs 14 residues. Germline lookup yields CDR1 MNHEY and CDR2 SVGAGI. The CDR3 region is CASSTGPDNQPQHF. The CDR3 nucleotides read TGTGCCAGCAGTACTGGACCGGACAATCAGCCCCAGCATTTT.

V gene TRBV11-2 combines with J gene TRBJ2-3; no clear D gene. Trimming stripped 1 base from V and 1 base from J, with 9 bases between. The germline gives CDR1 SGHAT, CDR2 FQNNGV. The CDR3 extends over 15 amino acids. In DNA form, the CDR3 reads TGTGCCAGCAGCTTAGTGGGTGGGGGCACAGATACGCAGTATTTT. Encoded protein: CASSLVGGGTDTQYF.

Here the CDR3 reads CASSIGGASYEQYF. CDR3 sequence (DNA): TGTGCCAGTAGTATTGGGGGGGCTAGCTACGAGCAGTACTTC. The chain has TRBV19 and TRBJ2-7; maybe TRBD2 (7 bases). Trimming stripped 3 bases from V and 3 bases from J, with 12 bases between. Germline CDR1 and CDR2: LNHDA and SQIVND (reference sequence). The CDR3 has 14 residues.

CDR3 protein: CASSDYRGSIQYF. The CDR3 DNA reads TGTGCCAGCAGTGATTACAGGGGTAGCATTCAGTACTTC. This chain connects TRBV6-1 to TRBJ2-4; TRBD1 agrees at 7 bases. CDR1 MNHNS and CDR2 SASEGT come from the germline V gene. The CDR3 runs 13 residues. The trim removed 3 bases at V and 9 bases at J, leaving 5 bases unmatched.

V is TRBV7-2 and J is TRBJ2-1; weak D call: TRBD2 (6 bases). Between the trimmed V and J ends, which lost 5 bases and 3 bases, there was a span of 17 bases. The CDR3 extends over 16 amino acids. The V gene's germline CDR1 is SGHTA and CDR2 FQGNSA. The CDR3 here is CASSQQPLGLYNEQFF. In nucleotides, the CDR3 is TGTGCCAGCAGCCAACAACCTCTGGGACTCTACAATGAGCAGTTCTTC.

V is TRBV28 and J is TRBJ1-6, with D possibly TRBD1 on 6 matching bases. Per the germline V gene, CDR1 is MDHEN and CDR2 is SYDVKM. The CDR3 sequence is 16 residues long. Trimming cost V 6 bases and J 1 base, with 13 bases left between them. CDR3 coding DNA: TGTGCCAGCAGGACAACAGGGAAATCCTATAATTCACCCCTCCACTTT. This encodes CASRTTGKSYNSPLHF.

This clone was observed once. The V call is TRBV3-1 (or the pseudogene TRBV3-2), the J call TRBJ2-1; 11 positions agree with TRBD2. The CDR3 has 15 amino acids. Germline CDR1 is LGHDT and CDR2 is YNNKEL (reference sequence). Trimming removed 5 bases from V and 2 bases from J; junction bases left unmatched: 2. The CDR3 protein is CASSTSGGPYNEQFF. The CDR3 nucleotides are TGTGCCAGCAGCACTAGCGGGGGTCCCTACAATGAGCAGTTCTTC.

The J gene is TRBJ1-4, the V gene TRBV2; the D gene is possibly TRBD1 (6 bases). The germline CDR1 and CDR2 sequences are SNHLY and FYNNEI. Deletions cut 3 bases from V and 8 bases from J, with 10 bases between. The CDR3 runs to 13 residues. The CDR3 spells CASSEWGQEKLFF. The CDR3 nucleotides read TGTGCCAGCAGTGAGTGGGGACAAGAAAAACTGTTTTTT.

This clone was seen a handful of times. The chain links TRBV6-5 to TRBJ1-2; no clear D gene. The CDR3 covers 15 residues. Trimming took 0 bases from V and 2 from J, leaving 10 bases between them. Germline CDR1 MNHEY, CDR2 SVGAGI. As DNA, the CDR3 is TGTGCCAGCAGTTACTCGAATTTGAGAAACTATGGCTACACCTTC. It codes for CASSYSNLRNYGYTF.

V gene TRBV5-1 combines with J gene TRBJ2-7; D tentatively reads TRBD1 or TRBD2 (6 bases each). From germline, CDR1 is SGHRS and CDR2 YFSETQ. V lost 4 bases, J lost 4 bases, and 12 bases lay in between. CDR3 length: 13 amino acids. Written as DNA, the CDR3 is TGCGCCAGCAGCACAACAGGGAGGTACGAGCAGTACTTC. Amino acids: CASSTTGRYEQYF.

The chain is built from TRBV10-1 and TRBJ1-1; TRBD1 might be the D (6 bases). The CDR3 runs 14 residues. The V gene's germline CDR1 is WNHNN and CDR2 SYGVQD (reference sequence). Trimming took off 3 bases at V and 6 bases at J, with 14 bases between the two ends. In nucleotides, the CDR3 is TGCGCCAGCAGTGAAGGCAGGGGCCTTTCTGAAGCTTTCTTT. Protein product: CASSEGRGLSEAFF.

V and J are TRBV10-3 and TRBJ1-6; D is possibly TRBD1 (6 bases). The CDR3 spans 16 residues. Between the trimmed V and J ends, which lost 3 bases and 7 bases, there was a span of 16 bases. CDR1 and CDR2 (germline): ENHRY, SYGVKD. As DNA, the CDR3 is TGTGCCATCAGTGACCCCCAGGGGAGGGGAAATTCACCCCTCCACTTT. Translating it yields CAISDPQGRGNSPLHF.

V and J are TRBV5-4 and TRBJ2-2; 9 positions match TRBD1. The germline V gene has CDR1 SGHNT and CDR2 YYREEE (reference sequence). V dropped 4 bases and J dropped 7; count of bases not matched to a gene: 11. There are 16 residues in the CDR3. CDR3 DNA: TGTGCCAGCAGCCCCGGGACAGGGAGAATGGACGGGGAGCTGTTTTTT. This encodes CASSPGTGRMDGELFF.

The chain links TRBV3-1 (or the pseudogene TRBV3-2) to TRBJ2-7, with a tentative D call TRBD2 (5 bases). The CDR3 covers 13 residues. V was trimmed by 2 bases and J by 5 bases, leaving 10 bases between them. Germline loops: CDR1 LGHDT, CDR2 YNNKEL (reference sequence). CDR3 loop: CASSQILGHEQYF. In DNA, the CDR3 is TGTGCCAGCAGCCAAATACTAGGACACGAGCAGTACTTC.

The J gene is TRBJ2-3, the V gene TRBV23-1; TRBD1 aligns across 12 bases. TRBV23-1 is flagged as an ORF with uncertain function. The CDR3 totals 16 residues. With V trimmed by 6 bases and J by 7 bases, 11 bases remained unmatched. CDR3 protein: CASSEPRDRGLHTQYF. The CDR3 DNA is TGCGCCAGCAGCGAACCCCGGGACAGGGGGCTTCATACGCAGTATTTT.

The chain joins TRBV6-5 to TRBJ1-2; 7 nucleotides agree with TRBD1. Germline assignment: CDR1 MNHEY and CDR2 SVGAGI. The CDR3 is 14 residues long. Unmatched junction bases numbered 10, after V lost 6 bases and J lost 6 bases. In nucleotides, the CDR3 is TGTGCCAGCAGCTACGAGGGGGCAGCGCATGGCTACACCTTC. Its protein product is CASSYEGAAHGYTF.

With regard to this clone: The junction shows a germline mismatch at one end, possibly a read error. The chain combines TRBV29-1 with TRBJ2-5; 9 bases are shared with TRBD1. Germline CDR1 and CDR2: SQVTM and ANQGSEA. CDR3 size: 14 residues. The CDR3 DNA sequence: TGCAGCGTTCAAGAACAGGGGGCGCAAGAGACCCAGTACTTC. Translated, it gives CSVQEQGAQETQYF. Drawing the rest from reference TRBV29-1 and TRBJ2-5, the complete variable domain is SAVISQKPSRDICQRGTSLTIQCQVDSQVTMMFWYRQQPGQSLTLIATANQGSEATYESGFVIDKFPISRPNLTFSTLTVSNMSPEDSSIYLCSVQEQGAQETQYFGPGTRLLVL.

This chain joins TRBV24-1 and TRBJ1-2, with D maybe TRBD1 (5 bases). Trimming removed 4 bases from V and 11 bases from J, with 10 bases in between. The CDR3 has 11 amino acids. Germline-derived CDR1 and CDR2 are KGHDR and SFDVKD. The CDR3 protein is CATSDLGVYTF. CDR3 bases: TGTGCCACCAGTGACCTGGGGGTATACACCTTC.

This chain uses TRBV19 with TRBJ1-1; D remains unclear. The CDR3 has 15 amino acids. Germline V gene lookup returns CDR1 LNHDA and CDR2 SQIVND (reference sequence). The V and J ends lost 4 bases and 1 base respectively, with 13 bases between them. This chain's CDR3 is CASSRPGQPNTEAFF. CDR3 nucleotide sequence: TGTGCCAGTAGTAGACCCGGGCAACCGAACACTGAAGCTTTCTTT.

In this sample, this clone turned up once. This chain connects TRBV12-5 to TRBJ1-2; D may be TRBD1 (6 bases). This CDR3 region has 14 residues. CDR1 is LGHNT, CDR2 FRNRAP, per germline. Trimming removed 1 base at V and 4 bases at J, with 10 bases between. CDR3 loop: CASGLGTESYGYTF. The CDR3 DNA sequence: TGTGCTAGTGGTTTGGGGACAGAATCCTATGGCTACACCTTC.

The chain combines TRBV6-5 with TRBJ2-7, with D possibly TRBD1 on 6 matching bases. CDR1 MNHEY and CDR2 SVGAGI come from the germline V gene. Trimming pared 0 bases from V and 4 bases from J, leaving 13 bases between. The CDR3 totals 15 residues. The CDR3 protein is CASSYSSRGGYEQYF. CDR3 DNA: TGTGCCAGCAGTTACTCATCCAGGGGTGGGTACGAGCAGTACTTC.

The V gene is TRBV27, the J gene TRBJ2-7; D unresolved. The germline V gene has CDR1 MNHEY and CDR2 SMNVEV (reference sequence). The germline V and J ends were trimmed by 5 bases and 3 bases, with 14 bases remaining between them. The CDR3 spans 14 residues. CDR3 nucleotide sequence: TGTGCCAGCAGTGCGACACCGAAAGTCTACGAGCAGTACTTC. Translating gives CASSATPKVYEQYF.

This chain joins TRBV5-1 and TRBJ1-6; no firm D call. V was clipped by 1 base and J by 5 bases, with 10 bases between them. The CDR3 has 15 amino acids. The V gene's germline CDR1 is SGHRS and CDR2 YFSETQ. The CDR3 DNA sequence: TGCGCCAGCAGCTTGAATCCGACTGATAATTCACCCCTCCACTTT. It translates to CASSLNPTDNSPLHF. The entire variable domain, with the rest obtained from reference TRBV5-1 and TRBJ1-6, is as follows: KAGVTQTPRYLIKTRGQQVTLSCSPISGHRSVSWYQQTPGQGLQFLFEYFSETQRNKGNFPGRFSGRQFSNSRSEMNVSTLELGDSALYLCASSLNPTDNSPLHFGNGTRLTVT.

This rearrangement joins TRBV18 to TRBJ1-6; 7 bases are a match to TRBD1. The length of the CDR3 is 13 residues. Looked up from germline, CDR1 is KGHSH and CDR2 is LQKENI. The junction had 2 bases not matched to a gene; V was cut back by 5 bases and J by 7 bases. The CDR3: CASSADRNSPLHF. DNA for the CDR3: TGTGCCAGCTCAGCGGACAGGAATTCACCCCTCCACTTT.

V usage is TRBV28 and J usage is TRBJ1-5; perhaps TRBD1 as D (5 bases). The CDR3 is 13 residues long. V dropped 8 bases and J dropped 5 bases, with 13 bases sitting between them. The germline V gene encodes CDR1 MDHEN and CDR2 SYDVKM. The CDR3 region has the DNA TGTGCCAGCGGGGGGGTGCTGGATCAGCCCCAGCATTTT. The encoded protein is CASGGVLDQPQHF.

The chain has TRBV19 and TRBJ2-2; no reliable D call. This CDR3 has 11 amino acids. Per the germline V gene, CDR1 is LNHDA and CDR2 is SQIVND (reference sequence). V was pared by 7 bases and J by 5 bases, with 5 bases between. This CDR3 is CASTSTGELFF. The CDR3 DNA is TGTGCCAGTACCTCGACCGGGGAGCTGTTTTTT.

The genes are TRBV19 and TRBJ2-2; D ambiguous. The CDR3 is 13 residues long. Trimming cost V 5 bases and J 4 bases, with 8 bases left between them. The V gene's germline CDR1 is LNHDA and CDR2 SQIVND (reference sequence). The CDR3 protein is CASSGSRTGELFF. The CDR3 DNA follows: TGTGCCAGTAGTGGTTCCCGCACCGGGGAGCTGTTTTTT.

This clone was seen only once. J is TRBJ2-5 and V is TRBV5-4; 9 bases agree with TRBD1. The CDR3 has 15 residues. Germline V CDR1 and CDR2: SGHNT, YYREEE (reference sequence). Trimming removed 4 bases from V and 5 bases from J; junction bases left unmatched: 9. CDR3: CASSQSGTGRETQYF. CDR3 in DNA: TGTGCCAGCAGCCAATCCGGGACAGGGCGGGAGACCCAGTACTTC.

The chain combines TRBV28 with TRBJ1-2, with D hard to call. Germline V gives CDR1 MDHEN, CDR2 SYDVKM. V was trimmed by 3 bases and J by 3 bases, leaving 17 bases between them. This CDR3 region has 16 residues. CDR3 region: CASSFSFGNRDYGYTF. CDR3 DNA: TGTGCCAGCAGTTTTAGCTTTGGCAACCGGGACTATGGCTACACCTTC.

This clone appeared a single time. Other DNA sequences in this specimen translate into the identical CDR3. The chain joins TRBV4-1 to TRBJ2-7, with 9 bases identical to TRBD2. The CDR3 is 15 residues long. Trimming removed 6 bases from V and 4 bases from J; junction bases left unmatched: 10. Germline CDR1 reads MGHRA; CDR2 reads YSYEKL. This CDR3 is CASSPTLAGDYEQYF. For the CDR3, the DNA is TGCGCCAGCAGTCCGACTTTAGCGGGGGATTACGAGCAGTACTTC.

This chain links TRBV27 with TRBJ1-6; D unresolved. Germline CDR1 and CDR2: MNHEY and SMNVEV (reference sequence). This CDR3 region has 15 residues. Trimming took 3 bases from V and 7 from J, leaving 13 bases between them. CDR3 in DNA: TGTGCCAGCAGTTTCGCACCTCCGGGGAATTCACCCCTCCACTTT. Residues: CASSFAPPGNSPLHF.